The rows below give T cell receptor beta chains drawn from one sample of a study of cytomegalovirus exposure and HLA in healthy donors. Profiling relied on immunoSEQ multiplex PCR, and the TCRdb table lists in-frame clones only, not all of them. The repertoire holds around 160,000 clones, 65% to 85% seen once, with 6.5% to 8% in the top ten. Sequencing used PBMCs. These receptors were collected from a woman aged 35 to 49 in good health and CMV-seropositive. Each CDR3 is given with its conserved first and last residue. The D gene is left open where the match is weak. Clone size is shown for a subset of rows, as once, few, many or a class of expanded clone.

CDR3aa: CASSPTGGAYYGYTF; CDR3nt: TGCGCCAGCAGCCCGACGGGGGGGGCATACTATGGCTACACCTTC; abundance: .; v_gene: TRBV5-1; d_gene: .; len: 15; j_gene: TRBJ1-2
CDR3aa: CASSVRDRAHEQYF; CDR3nt: TGTGCCAGCAGCGTCCGGGACAGGGCCCACGAGCAGTACTTC; abundance: many; v_gene: TRBV13; d_gene: TRBD1; len: 14; j_gene: TRBJ2-7
CDR3aa: CASSSQGGNNQPQHF; CDR3nt: TGTGCCAGCAGTTCACAGGGGGGAAACAATCAGCCCCAGCATTTT; abundance: .; v_gene: TRBV27; d_gene: TRBD1; len: 15; j_gene: TRBJ1-5
CDR3aa: CASSESVRQFF; CDR3nt: TGTGCCAGCAGTGAATCGGTCCGGCAGTTCTTC; abundance: .; v_gene: TRBV25-1; d_gene: .; len: 11; j_gene: TRBJ2-1
CDR3aa: CASSLPSVAGDGYTF; CDR3nt: TGTGCCAGCAGTCTTCCCAGTGTGGCAGGGGATGGCTACACCTTC; abundance: .; v_gene: TRBV6-1; d_gene: .; len: 15; j_gene: TRBJ1-2
CDR3aa: CASSFGPGGGSYNEQFF; CDR3nt: TGCGCCAGCAGCTTTGGTCCAGGGGGAGGCTCCTACAATGAGCAGTTCTTC; abundance: .; v_gene: TRBV5-1; d_gene: .; len: 17; j_gene: TRBJ2-1
CDR3aa: CSVDFSPGMNTEAFF; CDR3nt: TGCAGCGTTGATTTTTCCCCAGGGATGAACACTGAAGCTTTCTTT; abundance: .; v_gene: TRBV29-1; d_gene: .; len: 15; j_gene: TRBJ1-1
CDR3aa: CASSLGWDRLYEQYF; CDR3nt: TGTGCCAGCAGCTTAGGATGGGACAGACTTTACGAGCAGTACTTC; abundance: once; v_gene: TRBV7-2; d_gene: TRBD1; len: 15; j_gene: TRBJ2-7
CDR3aa: CASSVGTGGFYEQYF; CDR3nt: TGTGCCAGCAGCGTAGGAACAGGGGGCTTCTACGAGCAGTACTTC; abundance: once; v_gene: TRBV9; d_gene: TRBD1; len: 15; j_gene: TRBJ2-7
CDR3aa: CARTGTGSVEQYF; CDR3nt: TGTGCCAGAACCGGGACAGGCAGTGTCGAGCAGTACTTC; abundance: .; v_gene: TRBV10-3; d_gene: TRBD1; len: 13; j_gene: TRBJ2-7
CDR3aa: CASSPSGQSYGYTF; CDR3nt: TGTGCCAGCAGCCCCTCGGGACAGTCGTATGGCTACACCTTC; abundance: .; v_gene: TRBV9; d_gene: TRBD1; len: 14; j_gene: TRBJ1-2
CDR3aa: CASGIRDRRHYGYTF; CDR3nt: TGTGCTAGTGGAATCCGGGACAGGCGGCACTATGGCTACACCTTC; abundance: .; v_gene: TRBV12-5; d_gene: TRBD1; len: 15; j_gene: TRBJ1-2
CDR3aa: CASSKNRAGFSNQPQHF; CDR3nt: TGTGCCAGCAGCAAGAACCGGGCAGGGTTCAGCAATCAGCCCCAGCATTTT; abundance: .; v_gene: TRBV5-6; d_gene: .; len: 17; j_gene: TRBJ1-5
CDR3aa: CASRTGTGSSYEQYF; CDR3nt: TGTGCCAGCAGGACCGGGACAGGTAGCTCCTACGAGCAGTACTTC; abundance: .; v_gene: TRBV28; d_gene: TRBD1; len: 15; j_gene: TRBJ2-7
CDR3aa: CASSPGALETQYF; CDR3nt: TGTGCCAGCTCACCAGGAGCTCTGGAGACCCAGTACTTC; abundance: few; v_gene: TRBV18; d_gene: .; len: 13; j_gene: TRBJ2-5
CDR3aa: CASSPTGGDNQPQHF; CDR3nt: TGTGCCAGCTCACCTACAGGGGGGGACAATCAGCCCCAGCATTTT; abundance: .; v_gene: TRBV18; d_gene: TRBD1; len: 15; j_gene: TRBJ1-5
CDR3aa: CASSFWTGGYTF; CDR3nt: TGTGCCAGCAGCTTTTGGACAGGTGGCTACACCTTC; abundance: .; v_gene: TRBV5-4; d_gene: TRBD1; len: 12; j_gene: TRBJ1-2
CDR3aa: CASSGLVGQGQYEQYF; CDR3nt: TGTGCCAGCAGTGGCCTCGTGGGACAGGGGCAATACGAGCAGTACTTC; abundance: few; v_gene: TRBV6-1; d_gene: TRBD1; len: 16; j_gene: TRBJ2-7
CDR3aa: CASSPPRSGGAYEQYF; CDR3nt: TGTGCCAGCTCACCACCGCGGAGCGGGGGGGCGTACGAGCAGTACTTC; abundance: .; v_gene: TRBV18; d_gene: TRBD2; len: 16; j_gene: TRBJ2-7
CDR3aa: CASSSDTGYEQYF; CDR3nt: TGCGCCAGCAGTTCGGACACTGGGTACGAGCAGTACTTC; abundance: once; v_gene: TRBV5-1; d_gene: .; len: 13; j_gene: TRBJ2-7
CDR3aa: CASSYTPNFLGTEAFF; CDR3nt: TGTGCCAGCAGTTACACGCCTAATTTTCTCGGGACTGAAGCTTTCTTT; abundance: .; v_gene: TRBV6-5; d_gene: .; len: 16; j_gene: TRBJ1-1
CDR3aa: CASSADNNEKLFF; CDR3nt: TGCGCCAGCAGCGCGGACAATAATGAAAAACTGTTTTTT; abundance: few; v_gene: TRBV5-1; d_gene: .; len: 13; j_gene: TRBJ1-4